The 27 T cell receptor beta chains in this list originate from one sample, sequenced in a study of blood T cell repertoires in COVID-19. Only in-frame clones appear in the TCRdb table, and some are missing; sequencing was by immunoSEQ multiplex PCR. The data hold about 220,000 clones, with 82% observed a single time. Sequenced input: peripheral blood. The receptors here all came from a woman in her 70s with COVID-19, enrolled during active disease.

Concerning this clone itself: The junction shows a germline mismatch at one end, possibly a read error. The chain carries TRBV5-1 and TRBJ2-5; TRBD2 aligns across 7 bases. The germline V gene encodes CDR1 SGHRS and CDR2 YFSETQ. The CDR3 has 14 residues. The CDR3 DNA sequence: TGCGCCAGCAGTTTGGGAGGGCCACAAGAGACCCAGTACTTC. It yields the protein CASSLGGPQETQYF.

The rearrangement uses TRBV2 and TRBJ2-7; 9 positions match TRBD2. The germline V gene has CDR1 SNHLY and CDR2 FYNNEI. The CDR3 length is 15 residues. The V gene end was trimmed by 6 bases and the J gene end by 5 bases; junction bases not matched to a gene: 11. Here the CDR3 DNA reads TGTGCCAGCAGGTACCAGCTTAGCGGGAGAAACGAGCAGTACTTC. Amino acid sequence: CASRYQLSGRNEQYF.

This chain links TRBV12-3 or TRBV12-4 with TRBJ1-1; 7 bases map to TRBD1. The CDR3 contains 11 residues. Trimming removed 4 bases from V and 11 bases from J; junction bases left unmatched: 4. Here the CDR3 DNA reads TGTGCCAGCAGTTCAGGGGGGCGGGCTTTCTTT. Residues: CASSSGGRAFF.

CDR3 amino acids: CASSFLQGVGNTIYF. CDR3 coding DNA: TGTGCCAGCAGCTTTCTTCAGGGGGTCGGAAACACCATATATTTT. The chain couples TRBV5-6 to TRBJ1-3; 7 nucleotides agree with TRBD1. V gave up 2 bases and J gave up 4 bases; unmatched junction bases: 6. The CDR3 length is 15 residues. Per the germline V gene, CDR1 is SGHDT and CDR2 is YYEEEE.

As to this clone: The sample has other DNA sequences that encode this CDR3 too. For the CDR3, the DNA is TGTGCCAGCAGGGCCCCCAATCAGCCCCAGCATTTT. Translated, it gives CASRAPNQPQHF. The chain recombines TRBV6-5 with TRBJ1-5; D gene unclear. The CDR3 spans 12 residues. Germline values: CDR1 MNHEY, CDR2 SVGAGI. Trimming stripped 6 bases from V and 3 bases from J, with 6 bases between.

This clone came up once. The chain combines TRBV24-1 with TRBJ2-5, with D tentatively TRBD1 (5 bases). Per the germline V gene, CDR1 is KGHDR and CDR2 is SFDVKD. V lost 0 bases and J 5 bases, leaving 12 bases between the germline ends. This CDR3 spans 15 amino acids. CDR3 in amino acids: CATSDLRQGWETQYF. The CDR3, as DNA: TGTGCCACCAGTGATTTGCGGCAGGGTTGGGAGACCCAGTACTTC.

This rearrangement joins TRBV6-6 to TRBJ1-1; 10 nucleotides line up with TRBD1. V trimming: 4 bases; J trimming: 5 bases; junction bases outside the gene matches: 7. Germline CDR1 MNHNY, CDR2 SVGAGI (reference sequence). The CDR3 totals 15 residues. The CDR3 loop reads CASSSKTGGSTEAFF. CDR3 nucleotides: TGTGCCAGCAGTTCAAAGACAGGGGGCTCGACTGAAGCTTTCTTT.

This clone has a handful of counts. The genes are TRBV19 and TRBJ1-4; D may be TRBD1 (5 bases). This CDR3 is 15 amino acids long. V lost 3 bases, J lost 7 bases, and 15 bases lay in between. The germline V gene has CDR1 LNHDA and CDR2 SQIVND (reference sequence). The CDR3 bases are TGTGCCAGTAGTATTTGGACACCTGGCAGTGAAAAACTGTTTTTT. Protein: CASSIWTPGSEKLFF.

The chain couples TRBV5-1 to TRBJ2-1, with 7 bases identical to TRBD2. Unmatched junction bases numbered 9, after V lost 4 bases and J lost 5 bases. The CDR3 spans 15 residues. CDR1 and CDR2 (germline): SGHRS, YFSETQ. Here the CDR3 reads CASSPGPAGDNEQFF. The CDR3 DNA is TGCGCCAGCAGCCCTGGACCCGCGGGGGACAATGAGCAGTTCTTC. Full variable domain (rest looked up from reference TRBV5-1 and TRBJ2-1): KAGVTQTPRYLIKTRGQQVTLSCSPISGHRSVSWYQQTPGQGLQFLFEYFSETQRNKGNFPGRFSGRQFSNSRSEMNVSTLELGDSALYLCASSPGPAGDNEQFFGPGTRLTVL.

The J gene is TRBJ1-2, the V gene TRBV28; 8 bases are a match to TRBD1. This CDR3 has 15 amino acids. V was clipped by 2 bases and J by 4 bases; unmatched bases: 6. The V gene's germline CDR1 is MDHEN and CDR2 SYDVKM. The CDR3 DNA is TGTGCCAGCAGTTTAGACCGCAGGGGGCCCTATGGCTACACCTTC. Its translation: CASSLDRRGPYGYTF.

The genes are TRBV27 and TRBJ1-6; TRBD1 is a possible D gene (6 bases). Germline-derived CDR1 and CDR2 are MNHEY and SMNVEV (reference sequence). V gave up 5 bases and J gave up 0 bases, with 11 bases separating them. The CDR3 sequence is 16 residues long. Here the CDR3 reads CASSLDRRSYNSPLHF. The CDR3, as DNA: TGTGCCAGCAGTCTCGACAGGCGCTCCTATAATTCACCCCTCCACTTT.

The chain carries TRBV3-1 (or the pseudogene TRBV3-2) and TRBJ1-1, with a possible D match to TRBD1 (5 bases). This CDR3 contains 16 residues. Trimming shortened V by 1 base and J by 0 bases, and 12 bases separated the two germline ends. The germline V gene encodes CDR1 LGHDT and CDR2 YNNKEL (reference sequence). The CDR3 DNA follows: TGTGCCAGCAGCCAAGGTGGTGCGGGACTGAACACTGAAGCTTTCTTT. This sequence encodes CASSQGGAGLNTEAFF.

This clone was seen a handful of times. The chain recombines TRBV13 with TRBJ2-7; 9 bases agree with TRBD2. Germline-derived CDR1 and CDR2 are PRHDT and FYEKMQ (reference sequence). With V trimmed by 2 bases and J by 5 bases, 4 bases remained unmatched. The CDR3 contains 14 residues. The CDR3 sequence is CASSLRREGHEQYF. DNA for the CDR3: TGTGCCAGCAGCTTAAGGCGGGAGGGCCACGAGCAGTACTTC.

The genes are TRBV12-3 or TRBV12-4 and TRBJ1-1; D not certain. V lost 7 bases to trimming and J lost 4 bases, with 13 bases between them. The CDR3 is made up of 13 amino acids. CDR3 bases: TGTGCCAGCACCATACAGATCAGCACTGAAGCTTTCTTT. It codes for CASTIQISTEAFF.

The V gene is TRBV19, the J gene TRBJ1-2; D unresolved. The germline V and J ends were trimmed by 6 bases and 7 bases, with 24 bases remaining between them. Germline values: CDR1 LNHDA, CDR2 SQIVND (reference sequence). The CDR3 has 16 amino acids. CDR3 nucleotides: TGTGCCAGTAGGAAAGACCGGGTCTTAGGATCCGGTGGCTACACCTTC. Translating gives CASRKDRVLGSGGYTF.

The V gene is TRBV7-9, the J gene TRBJ1-2; D call uncertain. Per the germline V gene, CDR1 is SEHNR and CDR2 is FQNEAQ (reference sequence). V gave up 5 bases and J gave up 1 base, with 20 bases separating them. The CDR3 sequence is 17 residues long. CDR3 in amino acids: CASSPENRVPLNYGYTF. The CDR3 DNA reads as TGTGCCAGCAGCCCTGAAAACCGGGTCCCTCTTAACTATGGCTACACCTTC.

The chain couples TRBV24-1 to TRBJ2-5; 8 bases map to TRBD1. V lost 4 bases, J lost 4 bases, and 7 bases stayed unmatched. Germline V gene lookup returns CDR1 KGHDR and CDR2 SFDVKD. The CDR3 runs to 15 residues. In DNA form, the CDR3 reads TGTGCCACCAGTGACTACAGGGGGGCGGTAGAGACCCAGTACTTC. This sequence encodes CATSDYRGAVETQYF.

This clone has a single count. The same CDR3 also results from other DNA sequences found in this sample. The chain has TRBV5-1 and TRBJ1-2; 12 nucleotides agree with TRBD1. Germline loops: CDR1 SGHRS, CDR2 YFSETQ. J was trimmed by 5 bases and V by 4 bases; bases with no gene match: 3. The CDR3 runs 14 residues. The CDR3 region has the DNA TGCGCCAGCAGCCCGGGACAGGGGGCGTATGGCTACACCTTC. It specifies CASSPGQGAYGYTF.

This chain connects TRBV5-1 to TRBJ2-5; no clear D. The germline V gene encodes CDR1 SGHRS and CDR2 YFSETQ. CDR3 length: 14 residues. Trimming left V 4 bases short and J 0 bases short, with 10 bases between. This CDR3 reads CASSEQPDQETQYF. The CDR3 DNA follows: TGCGCCAGCAGCGAACAGCCAGACCAAGAGACCCAGTACTTC.

This clone has only one observation. The V call is TRBV5-4, the J call TRBJ1-6; TRBD1 agrees at 7 bases. With V trimmed by 4 bases and J by 5 bases, 3 bases remained unmatched. CDR3 length equals 14 residues. Germline V gene data show CDR1 as SGHNT and CDR2 as YYREEE (reference sequence). CDR3 sequence reads: CASSRDRDNSPLHF. The CDR3, as DNA: TGTGCCAGCAGCCGGGACAGAGATAATTCACCCCTCCACTTT.

A few counts support this clone. The gene calls are TRBV5-6 and TRBJ2-1; 7 bases are a match to TRBD2. In germline, CDR1 is SGHDT, CDR2 YYEEEE. J was trimmed by 6 bases and V by 3 bases; bases with no gene match: 9. CDR3 length: 15 residues. The CDR3 DNA reads as TGTGCCAGCAGCTCGCGGGGGATTATGGTCAATGAGCAGTTCTTC. This gives the protein CASSSRGIMVNEQFF.

The chain is built from TRBV12-3 or TRBV12-4 and TRBJ1-6, with D tentatively TRBD1 (5 bases). The V end was cut by 5 bases, the J end by 8 bases, with 10 bases between. The CDR3 has 13 amino acids. CDR3 sequence: CASSLGPDSPLHF. In nucleotides, the CDR3 is TGTGCCAGCAGTCTGGGGCCAGATTCACCCCTCCACTTT.

J is TRBJ2-7 and V is TRBV30; a possible D gene is TRBD2 (5 bases). CDR3 length: 15 residues. V lost 2 bases and J 3 bases, leaving 17 bases between the germline ends. Germline V CDR1 and CDR2: GTSNPN, SVGIG (reference sequence). The CDR3 is CAWSMDSQTNYEQYF. DNA of the CDR3: TGTGCCTGGAGTATGGACTCACAAACAAACTACGAGCAGTACTTC.

The table lists this clone with a count of one. This rearrangement joins TRBV5-1 to TRBJ2-7; tentative D call: TRBD2 (6 bases). Germline V gives CDR1 SGHRS, CDR2 YFSETQ. With 3 bases removed from V and 5 bases from J, the gap between germline ends came to 15 bases. There are 14 residues in the CDR3. DNA of the CDR3: TGCGCCAGCAGCTCGGGACTTTCCACGGACGAGCAGTACTTC. Protein sequence: CASSSGLSTDEQYF.

The sample holds a few counts of this clone. The chain has TRBV18 and TRBJ1-3; perhaps TRBD1 as D (6 bases). V lost 2 bases and J lost 2, with 13 bases in between. The germline gives CDR1 KGHSH, CDR2 LQKENI. The CDR3 spans 16 residues. The CDR3 loop is CASSPGRPGAGNTIYF. The CDR3, as DNA: TGTGCCAGCTCACCAGGGAGACCAGGGGCTGGAAACACCATATATTTT.

As to this clone: One junction end does not reproduce the germline sequence, and a read error may be involved. The CDR3, as DNA: TGTGCCAGCAGCGTAGCGGGTGCGGCGGAGACCCAGTACTTC. Its protein is CASSVAGAAETQYF. The chain combines TRBV7-9 with TRBJ2-5; 7 bases fit TRBD2. Germline assignment: CDR1 SEHNR and CDR2 FQNEAQ (reference sequence). The CDR3 loop spans 14 amino acids.

The V call is TRBV12-3 or TRBV12-4, the J call TRBJ2-7, with D tentatively TRBD1 (5 bases). The CDR3 sequence is 13 residues long. V was clipped by 6 bases and J by 2 bases, with 11 bases between them. CDR3 coding DNA: TGTGCCAGCAGCCCCCAGACAGCCTACGAGCAGTACTTC. It is translated as CASSPQTAYEQYF.